Reported below is one TCR beta chain. Libraries were prepared by immunoSEQ multiplex PCR; TCRdb keeps only in-frame clonotypes and omits some of them. The repertoire includes 300,000 to 400,000 clones, around 83% of them detected once, and about 3% sits in the top ten. This sample was taken from a study of blood T cell repertoires in COVID-19. Sequencing was done on a sample of peripheral blood. This TCR came from a man younger than 45 with active or convalescent COVID-19.

Written as DNA, the CDR3 is TGTGCCAGCAGCCGTCCAGGGGACCGGGAGCTGTTTTTT. Its protein product is CASSRPGDRELFF. The V gene is TRBV11-3, the J gene TRBJ2-2; a weak D match, TRBD1 (6 bases). This CDR3 contains 13 residues. Germline lookup yields CDR1 SGHNT and CDR2 YENEEA. With 5 bases removed from V and 9 bases from J, the gap between germline ends came to 13 bases.